This T cell receptor beta chain was retrieved from a study of CD8+ T cells in alopecia areata. Whole-study context: Percentage of affected scalp area was the basis on which treated patients' severity was scored. Study-wide findings and caveats: There was only one nonresponder, so it was unclear how baseline CD8+ expansion relates to response. On tofacitinib, scalp clonality and expanded CD8+ clones among top 100 fell significantly.

About this clone: The antigen remains undetermined.

Sample treatment: oral pan-JAK inhibitor, 5-10 mg twice daily. It was from alopecia areata patients that lesional scalp punch biopsies and peripheral blood were collected. The sequencing template was cDNA reverse transcribed from extracted RNA. Repertoires were generated with immunoSEQ multiplex PCR, while TCRdb's copy carries only in-frame clones and drops some. In the table there are 90,000 to 120,000 clones, 80% to 85% of which are singletons. The sequence derives from a human donor with alopecia areata. Sequenced here: CD8+ T cells sorted from blood, sampled at week 24, from a patient treated with tofacitinib.

CDR3: CASSLTGGNGYTF. DNA of the CDR3: TGTGCCAGCAGCCTCACCGGGGGCAATGGCTACACCTTC. The chain couples TRBV7-9 to TRBJ1-2, with D maybe TRBD1 (6 bases). Trimming took off 5 bases at V and 6 bases at J, with 13 bases between the two ends. The CDR3 sequence is 13 residues long. Germline V gene lookup returns CDR1 SEHNR and CDR2 FQNEAQ (reference sequence).